Listed below are T cell receptor beta chains from one sample, sequenced in a study of T cell responses to AZD1222 COVID-19 vaccine. TCRdb's table, derived via immunoSEQ multiplex PCR, lists solely in-frame clones and lacks some. The sample includes 130,000 or so clones, approximately 90% seen only once; the top ten take about 2.1%. Sequenced material: peripheral blood, taken on day 0 of AZD1222 vaccination. The receptors derive from an adult in good health. CDR3s include the opening cysteine and the closing phenylalanine or tryptophan. Each record gives: CDR3 DNA, CDR3 protein, V gene, clone size, J gene, D gene. A D gene is named only where the DNA matches it firmly. Clone size is shown for a subset of rows, as once, few, many or a class of expanded clone.

CDR3 DNA: TGTGCCACCAGGTCACAGGGCTTTGCACCCCTCCACTTT; CDR3 protein: CATRSQGFAPLHF; V gene: TRBV15; clone size: .; J gene: TRBJ1-6; D gene: .
CDR3 DNA: TGTGCCAGCAGCTTGACTAGCGGTATCACAGATACGCAGTATTTT; CDR3 protein: CASSLTSGITDTQYF; V gene: TRBV5-6; clone size: .; J gene: TRBJ2-3; D gene: TRBD2
CDR3 DNA: TGCAGCGTTACACCGATGAACACTGAAGCTTTCTTT; CDR3 protein: CSVTPMNTEAFF; V gene: TRBV29-1; clone size: .; J gene: TRBJ1-1; D gene: .
CDR3 DNA: TGTGCCAGCAGCCATGGGGGGACCTACAATGAGCAGTTCTTC; CDR3 protein: CASSHGGTYNEQFF; V gene: TRBV5-4; clone size: once; J gene: TRBJ2-1; D gene: .
CDR3 DNA: TGTGCCAGCTGGATTGGAAACACCATATATTTT; CDR3 protein: CASWIGNTIYF; V gene: TRBV19; clone size: once; J gene: TRBJ1-3; D gene: .
CDR3 DNA: TGTGCCAGCAGCTCCGGTCGGGAGAATCCCTACGAGCAGTACTTC; CDR3 protein: CASSSGRENPYEQYF; V gene: TRBV7-9; clone size: .; J gene: TRBJ2-7; D gene: .
CDR3 DNA: TGTGCCAGCAGTGAAGGCGGGGGCTACACTGAAGCTTTCTTT; CDR3 protein: CASSEGGGYTEAFF; V gene: TRBV2; clone size: .; J gene: TRBJ1-1; D gene: .
CDR3 DNA: TGCGCCAGCAGCTTACCGGGAATGAACTATAATTCACCCCTCCACTTT; CDR3 protein: CASSLPGMNYNSPLHF; V gene: TRBV5-1; clone size: .; J gene: TRBJ1-6; D gene: .
CDR3 DNA: TGTGCCAGCAGCCGCGACAGGGGCGGGGAAAAACTGTTTTTT; CDR3 protein: CASSRDRGGEKLFF; V gene: TRBV7-8; clone size: once; J gene: TRBJ1-4; D gene: TRBD1
CDR3 DNA: TGTGCCAGCAGTGCCCCCGGCTGGGGGAACAGGCCAGATACGCAGTATTTT; CDR3 protein: CASSAPGWGNRPDTQYF; V gene: TRBV28; clone size: .; J gene: TRBJ2-3; D gene: .
CDR3 DNA: TGTGCCAGCAGTTACTTGGACAGGGCCGAAAAACTGTTTTTT; CDR3 protein: CASSYLDRAEKLFF; V gene: TRBV6-5; clone size: .; J gene: TRBJ1-4; D gene: TRBD1
CDR3 DNA: TGTGCCAGCACCACGTCCCAGGGGGTTTACAGTGAGCAGTTCTTC; CDR3 protein: CASTTSQGVYSEQFF; V gene: TRBV7-9; clone size: .; J gene: TRBJ2-1; D gene: TRBD1
CDR3 DNA: TGCGCCAGCAGCGGAGGATTTTCGGGAAACACCATATATTTT; CDR3 protein: CASSGGFSGNTIYF; V gene: TRBV5-1; clone size: .; J gene: TRBJ1-3; D gene: .
CDR3 DNA: TGTGCCAGCAGCGTAGGGCGGGACCTCAGGGGGTATGGCTACACCTTC; CDR3 protein: CASSVGRDLRGYGYTF; V gene: TRBV9; clone size: .; J gene: TRBJ1-2; D gene: TRBD1
CDR3 DNA: TGTGCCAGTAGTATTTTACCCGGGGGCAGCGAACAAGAGACCCAGTACTTC; CDR3 protein: CASSILPGGSEQETQYF; V gene: TRBV19; clone size: .; J gene: TRBJ2-5; D gene: .
CDR3 DNA: TGTGCCAGCAGCCAGCGCTATGGCTACACCTTC; CDR3 protein: CASSQRYGYTF; V gene: TRBV3-1/TRBV3-2; clone size: once; J gene: TRBJ1-2; D gene: .
CDR3 DNA: TGTGCCAGCAGTTCCCTGAGCTCCTATAATTCACCCCTCCACTTT; CDR3 protein: CASSSLSSYNSPLHF; V gene: TRBV6-5; clone size: .; J gene: TRBJ1-6; D gene: .
CDR3 DNA: TGCGCCAGCAGCTTGGACAGGGCTGGAGATACGCAGTATTTT; CDR3 protein: CASSLDRAGDTQYF; V gene: TRBV5-1; clone size: .; J gene: TRBJ2-3; D gene: .
CDR3 DNA: TGTGCCAGCAGTTACCGCCCAGGGGGGAGCACAGATACGCAGTATTTT; CDR3 protein: CASSYRPGGSTDTQYF; V gene: TRBV6-6; clone size: .; J gene: TRBJ2-3; D gene: .
CDR3 DNA: TGCGCCAGCAGCCAAGGTTCGGGGATTATTGAGGGCTACACCTTC; CDR3 protein: CASSQGSGIIEGYTF; V gene: TRBV4-3; clone size: .; J gene: TRBJ1-2; D gene: .
CDR3 DNA: TGCGCCAGCAGCTCGGGGGCTTTAGAGACCCAGTACTTC; CDR3 protein: CASSSGALETQYF; V gene: TRBV5-1; clone size: once; J gene: TRBJ2-5; D gene: .
CDR3 DNA: TGTGCCAGCAGCTTATCCGGGACTAGCTCCTACGAGCAGTACTTC; CDR3 protein: CASSLSGTSSYEQYF; V gene: TRBV11-2; clone size: .; J gene: TRBJ2-7; D gene: TRBD2